The TCR beta chain under discussion was sequenced for a study of identifying expanded T cells in peripheral blood. Study-wide points: Two-week clone count variance significantly increased as total template count grew.

As regards this clone: Its antigen is still unknown.

Germline V lookup: CDR1 MGHDK, CDR2 SYGVNS. The V gene end was trimmed by 5 bases and the J gene end by 11 bases; junction bases not matched to a gene: 14. The CDR3 loop spans 14 amino acids. Clones were read by immunoSEQ multiplex PCR, and TCRdb kept only the in-frame ones, dropping some. This sample has under 150,000 clones; about 88% occur once, and the top ten carry 7.5% to 8.5%. The receptor was derived from a person aged 18 to 75 in good health. Sequencing used blood. The V call is TRBV25-1, the J call TRBJ2-5; 7 bases line up with TRBD2. Here the CDR3 DNA reads TGTGCCAGCAGTCCTCCGGGGGGATGGCGTGAGCAGTACTTC. This codes for CASSPPGGWREQYF.